A selection of T cell receptor beta chains follows, all from one sample in a study of cytomegalovirus exposure and HLA in healthy donors. The data were produced by immunoSEQ multiplex PCR, yet TCRdb's version contains in-frame clones alone and is incomplete. The data contain under 200,000 clones, 80% to 90% of them singletons. Sequenced input: PBMCs. These receptors originate from a woman in her late teens or twenties in good health and CMV-seronegative. Both conserved end residues are part of each CDR3. D genes are given only for firm matches.

V gene	D gene	J gene	CDR3 DNA	CDR3 protein
TRBV19	.	TRBJ1-5	TGTGCCAGTAGTCACCAGGGAGGGGGGATAACCCAGCATTTT	CASSHQGGGITQHF
TRBV5-4	.	TRBJ2-3	TGTGCCAGCAGCTTGGACCGGGATACGCAGTATTTT	CASSLDRDTQYF
TRBV13	TRBD1	TRBJ1-1	TGTGCCAGCAGCTCTGGACAGGACATGAACACTGAAGCTTTCTTT	CASSSGQDMNTEAFF
TRBV6-1	.	TRBJ1-2	TGTGCCAGCAGTGAAGTGGCAGGCTCCGGCCGTAACTATGGCTACACCTTC	CASSEVAGSGRNYGYTF
TRBV6-1	.	TRBJ1-2	TGTGCCGCTACCCGGCCGGACAAAGACTATGGCTACACCTTC	CAATRPDKDYGYTF
TRBV6-4	.	TRBJ2-4	TGTGCCAGCAGTGAGACCGCCAGCGGGCTCAAAAACATTCAGTACTTC	CASSETASGLKNIQYF
TRBV29-1	.	TRBJ2-1	TGCAGCGTTGAGACCCCGATCGCGGGTGAGCAGTTCTTC	CSVETPIAGEQFF
TRBV18	.	TRBJ1-4	TGTGCCAGCTCGCAGACAGGAGGAAAAGAAAAACTGTTTTTT	CASSQTGGKEKLFF
TRBV18	TRBD1	TRBJ2-1	TGTGCCAGCTTCGCCCGTCAACAGGGGGGAACGCAGTTCTTC	CASFARQQGGTQFF
TRBV11-3	TRBD2	TRBJ2-2	TGTGCCAGCAGCCCGGGGACTATTACCGGGGAGCTGTTTTTT	CASSPGTITGELFF